This T cell receptor (beta chain) was captured in a study of blood T cell repertoires in COVID-19. Study details: The origin of the acute and convalescent COVID-19 samples was the United States, Italy and Spain. The analysed material was cDNA or gDNA that came from T cells, B-cell-depleted T cells, or PBMCs.

Those who participated ranged in age from about 18 to 89 years and resided in about 24 US areas. This clone was seen just once. V lost 3 bases, J lost 0 bases, and 11 bases stayed unmatched. The length of the CDR3 is 17 residues. CDR1 and CDR2 (germline): DFQATT, SNEGSKA (reference sequence). Original processing methods: Reference gene primer amplification in the assay estimated nucleated cell counts. The method was immunoSEQ multiplex PCR; TCRdb's version includes in-frame clones alone and lacks a portion of them. V, J and clone size reflect that table, while D and trimming were determined from the DNA. The data hold 150,000 to 200,000 clones, with more than 65% observed a single time.

This TCR was sampled from a woman in her thirties or forties with acute COVID-19. This chain uses TRBV20-1 with TRBJ2-5; 9 bases agree with TRBD2. The material sequenced was PBMCs or T cells enriched from blood (not recorded which). CDR3 loop: CSASGLAGHTNQETQYF. CDR3 nucleotide sequence: TGCAGTGCTAGTGGCCTAGCGGGACATACTAACCAAGAGACCCAGTACTTC.